The 20 T cell receptor beta chains reported below all come from one sample, sequenced in a study of blood T cell repertoires in COVID-19. Some clones are missing from TCRdb's copy, which holds only in-frame ones; the method was immunoSEQ multiplex PCR. The data contain approximately 500,000 clones, roughly 91% of them singletons. The sample was peripheral blood. Receptor source: a woman aged 45-59 years with COVID-19, enrolled during active disease.

This chain connects TRBV19 to TRBJ2-6, with D maybe TRBD2 (5 bases). The CDR3 runs 14 residues. Germline CDR1 reads LNHDA; CDR2 reads SQIVND (reference sequence). Trimming stripped 9 bases from V and 1 base from J, with 10 bases between. CDR3 DNA: TGTGCCAGCGGGGAGCAGTCTGGGGCCAACGTCCTGACTTTC. Encoded protein: CASGEQSGANVLTF.

The chain carries TRBV5-1 and TRBJ2-2; D possibly corresponds to TRBD2 (6 bases). V was shortened by 0 bases and J by 6 bases, with 15 bases between the two germline ends. Germline V gene data show CDR1 as SGHRS and CDR2 as YFSETQ. The CDR3 consists of 16 residues. CDR3 region: CASSLARPGRSGELFF. The CDR3 bases are TGCGCCAGCAGCTTGGCGAGGCCAGGGAGGTCCGGGGAGCTGTTTTTT. Complete variable domain (other parts from reference TRBV5-1 and TRBJ2-2): KAGVTQTPRYLIKTRGQQVTLSCSPISGHRSVSWYQQTPGQGLQFLFEYFSETQRNKGNFPGRFSGRQFSNSRSEMNVSTLELGDSALYLCASSLARPGRSGELFFGEGSRLTVL.

The V call is TRBV30, the J call TRBJ1-1, with D possibly being TRBD1 (6 bases). Germline V gene lookup returns CDR1 GTSNPN and CDR2 SVGIG (reference sequence). Deletions cut 2 bases from V and 5 bases from J, with 15 bases between. The CDR3 is 14 amino acids. This CDR3 is CAWSLTRGETEAFF. CDR3 DNA: TGTGCCTGGAGTCTCACCAGGGGCGAAACTGAAGCTTTCTTT.

Only one count was recorded for this clone. The chain links TRBV10-1 to TRBJ2-1; 9 bases align to TRBD1. This CDR3 spans 15 amino acids. The germline CDR1 and CDR2 sequences are WNHNN and SYGVQD (reference sequence). The V and J ends lost 2 bases and 6 bases, in that order; junction bases with no gene match: 5. The CDR3 spells CASSETGGSGNEQFF. The CDR3 DNA reads TGCGCCAGCAGTGAGACAGGGGGCTCGGGCAATGAGCAGTTCTTC.

The rearrangement joins TRBV3-1 (or the pseudogene TRBV3-2) to TRBJ2-7; no definite D call. Germline CDR1 reads LGHDT; CDR2 reads YNNKEL (reference sequence). V gave up 0 bases and J gave up 7 bases, with 4 bases separating them. This CDR3 is built from 11 residues. CDR3 sequence (DNA): TGTGCCAGCAGCCAAGATGAGGAGCAGTACTTC. Amino acids: CASSQDEEQYF.

The chain links TRBV24-1 to TRBJ2-7, with 7 bases matching TRBD1. The CDR3 is 16 residues long. Unmatched junction bases numbered 14, after V lost 3 bases and J lost 7 bases. CDR1 and CDR2 (germline): KGHDR, SFDVKD. CDR3 sequence: CATSDPTGVSRGEQYF. The CDR3 DNA reads TGTGCCACCAGTGATCCTACAGGGGTTTCGCGCGGGGAGCAGTACTTC.

This rearrangement joins TRBV7-9 to TRBJ2-1; D may be TRBD2 (7 bases). CDR1 SEHNR and CDR2 FQNEAQ come from the germline V gene (reference sequence). The length of the CDR3 is 13 residues. Deletions cut 2 bases from V and 12 bases from J, with 14 bases between. This CDR3 reads CASSLSQGRGQFF. The CDR3 DNA reads as TGTGCCAGCAGCTTATCCCAGGGGAGGGGGCAGTTCTTC.

This clone showed up just once. The J gene is TRBJ1-2, the V gene TRBV30, with 9 bases lining up with TRBD1. CDR1 is GTSNPN and CDR2 is SVGIG in the germline V gene (reference sequence). This CDR3 comprises 16 residues. Losses at the gene ends were 3 bases for V and 4 bases for J; bases not matched to a gene: 12. CDR3 DNA: TGTGCCTGGAGACAGGGACAGGGCCGCATTAGCTATGGCTACACCTTC. Protein sequence: CAWRQGQGRISYGYTF.

The V and J genes are TRBV7-9 and TRBJ2-2, with 7 bases aligning to TRBD1. The CDR3 has 14 residues. Trimming cost V 6 bases and J 1 base; bases outside gene matches: 2. The germline CDR1 and CDR2 sequences are SEHNR and FQNEAQ (reference sequence). CDR3 nucleotide sequence: TGTGCCAGCAGGCGACAGGGGAACACCGGGGAGCTGTTTTTT. Translating gives CASRRQGNTGELFF. Complete variable domain (other parts from reference TRBV7-9 and TRBJ2-2): DTGVSQNPRHKITKRGQNVTFRCDPISEHNRLYWYRQTLGQGPEFLTYFQNEAQLEKSRLLSDRFSAERPKGSFSTLEIQRTEQGDSAMYLCASRRQGNTGELFFGEGSRLTVL.

CDR3 coding DNA: TGTGCCAGCAGCGGACCCGGGGACAGGGGGGTTTACGAGCAGTACTTC. This encodes CASSGPGDRGVYEQYF. V gene TRBV21-1 combines with J gene TRBJ2-7; the tabulated D call, TRBD1, remains unverified against the DNA. TRBV21-1 is an annotated pseudogene. The CDR3 has 16 residues.

V usage is TRBV11-2 and J usage is TRBJ1-4; possible D gene TRBD1, 5 bases. CDR3 length equals 17 residues. V lost 5 bases and J lost 5, with 21 bases in between. Germline values: CDR1 SGHAT, CDR2 FQNNGV. CDR3 nucleotide sequence: TGTGCCAGCAGCCCGCGATACATGACAGACCAGAATGAAAAACTGTTTTTT. It specifies CASSPRYMTDQNEKLFF.

The table lists this clone with a count of one. V is TRBV6-4 and J is TRBJ2-3; D not certain. CDR3 length: 13 amino acids. The V end lost 2 bases, the J end lost 1 base, and 4 bases lay between the germline ends. Germline CDR1 and CDR2: MRHNA and SNTAGT. The CDR3 coding sequence is TGTGCCAGCAGTGACACTCGCACAGATACGCAGTATTTT. This gives the protein CASSDTRTDTQYF.

This chain connects TRBV7-9 to TRBJ2-7, with 10 bases fitting TRBD1. From germline, CDR1 is SEHNR and CDR2 FQNEAQ (reference sequence). The length of the CDR3 is 14 residues. Trimming took 4 bases from V and 5 from J; bases not matched to a gene: 5. This CDR3 is CASSSWDRGDEQYF. DNA of the CDR3: TGTGCCAGCAGCTCGTGGGACAGGGGAGACGAGCAGTACTTC.

The J gene is TRBJ1-1, the V gene TRBV12-3 or TRBV12-4, with 7 nucleotides matching TRBD1. The length of the CDR3 is 13 residues. V trimming: 0 bases; J trimming: 6 bases; junction bases outside the gene matches: 1. CDR3 sequence reads: CASSLATGSEAFF. The CDR3 bases are TGTGCCAGCAGTTTAGCGACAGGGTCTGAAGCTTTCTTT.

The rearrangement joins TRBV6-1 to TRBJ1-2, with 7 bases aligning to TRBD1. Trimming took 9 bases from V and 2 from J; bases not matched to a gene: 12. CDR3 size: 15 residues. From germline, CDR1 is MNHNS and CDR2 SASEGT. CDR3 sequence: CASNRDRTSNYGYTF. CDR3 bases: TGTGCCAGTAACCGGGACAGAACCTCAAACTATGGCTACACCTTC.

This clone has a single count. It is unclear where the CDR3 begins or ends on the DNA, so no DNA is shown, and the CDR3 is as TCRdb lists it. This sequence joins TRBV6-6 and TRBJ2-5; TRBD1 was called by the table and not checked on the DNA. The CDR3 length is 15 residues, termini included. CDR1 is MNHNY, CDR2 SVGAGI, per germline (reference sequence). The CDR3 reads CASILDRGYQETQYF.

This clone was found once. This sequence joins TRBV6-5 and TRBJ2-6, with 7 bases identical to TRBD1. The CDR3 has 16 residues. V was clipped by 2 bases and J by 4 bases; unmatched bases: 5. Germline lookup yields CDR1 MNHEY and CDR2 SVGAGI. CDR3 protein: CASSYGQARGANVLTF. The CDR3 DNA reads as TGTGCCAGCAGTTACGGACAGGCAAGGGGGGCCAACGTCCTGACTTTC.

The chain uses TRBV19 and TRBJ1-5; possibly TRBD1 for D (6 bases). CDR3 length: 14 residues. Trimming took 7 bases from V and 7 from J, leaving 17 bases between them. CDR1 and CDR2 from the germline V gene are LNHDA and SQIVND (reference sequence). CDR3 DNA: TGTGCCAGTAACAGAGACGGGGGGCGACAGCCCCAGCATTTT. Translation: CASNRDGGRQPQHF.

J is TRBJ1-5 and V is TRBV5-6; 9 bases map to TRBD1. V was clipped by 4 bases and J by 7 bases; unmatched bases: 9. The germline CDR1 and CDR2 sequences are SGHDT and YYEEEE. The length of the CDR3 is 15 residues. The chain's CDR3 is CASSQTGTGSQPQHF. The CDR3 DNA reads TGTGCCAGCAGCCAGACCGGGACAGGGAGCCAGCCCCAGCATTTT.

This clone was seen a handful of times. CDR3 DNA: TGTGCCACCAACCGGGACACTGAAGCTTTCTTT. Translation gives CATNRDTEAFF. J is TRBJ1-1 and V is TRBV6-5; no clear D gene. Germline-derived CDR1 and CDR2 are MNHEY and SVGAGI. The ends were cut back, 10 bases at V and 3 bases at J, with 9 bases in the middle. This CDR3 is 11 amino acids long.